The 9 T cell receptor beta chains below were found in one sample sequenced in a study of control samples from healthy donors and cancer patients. The repertoire was sequenced with immunoSEQ multiplex PCR; TCRdb's copy has only in-frame clones and lacks some. The sample yields approximately 120,000 clones, about nine tenths seen once. The sequenced sample was blood. Receptors originate from a human donor in good health. The donor label of this sample is uncertain.

The chain combines TRBV24-1 with TRBJ2-2; 9 nucleotides line up with TRBD1. The V segment lost 4 bases and the J segment 2 bases; nucleotides outside the gene matches: 4. The CDR3 runs to 16 residues. Germline V CDR1 and CDR2: KGHDR, SFDVKD. The chain's CDR3 is CATSDWDRDNTGELFF. Written as DNA, the CDR3 is TGTGCCACCAGTGACTGGGACAGGGACAACACCGGGGAGCTGTTTTTT.

J is TRBJ2-7 and V is TRBV10-3, with D possibly being TRBD1 (6 bases). The germline gives CDR1 ENHRY, CDR2 SYGVKD. The length of the CDR3 is 12 residues. Trimming shortened V by 8 bases and J by 3 bases, and 11 bases separated the two germline ends. The CDR3 spells CAIGQGNYEQYF. CDR3 DNA: TGTGCCATCGGGCAGGGGAACTACGAGCAGTACTTC.

This chain uses TRBV6-6 with TRBJ1-5, with 7 bases identical to TRBD1. Germline V gene lookup returns CDR1 MNHNY and CDR2 SVGAGI (reference sequence). The CDR3 is 14 amino acids. The trim removed 7 bases at V and 7 bases at J, leaving 10 bases unmatched. In nucleotides, the CDR3 is TGTGCCAGCACACTCAGGGGGAGGGTCCAGCCCCAGCATTTT. Protein sequence: CASTLRGRVQPQHF.

This clone has a single count. CDR3 nucleotides: TGTGCCTGGAAGACGTGGTACACTGAAGCTTTCTTT. This translates into CAWKTWYTEAFF. V is TRBV30 and J is TRBJ1-1; D is uncertain. Germline loops: CDR1 GTSNPN, CDR2 SVGIG (reference sequence). The CDR3 has 12 residues. The V gene lost 4 bases and the J gene lost 3 bases, with 9 bases spanning the gap. The complete variable domain, with remaining parts taken from reference TRBV30 and TRBJ1-1, reads SQTIHQWPATLVQPVGSPLSLECTVEGTSNPNLYWYRQAAGRGLQLLFYSVGIGQISSEVPQNLSASRPQDRQFILSSKKLLLSDSGFYLCAWKTWYTEAFFGQGTRLTVV.

The chain couples TRBV6-5 to TRBJ1-4, with a weak D call TRBD1 (6 bases). V was clipped by 8 bases and J by 5 bases, with 18 bases between them. Germline V lookup: CDR1 MNHEY, CDR2 SVGAGI. This CDR3 comprises 15 residues. The CDR3 is CASRTLAGENEKLFF. CDR3 DNA: TGTGCCAGCCGCACCCTGGCAGGGGAGAATGAAAAACTGTTTTTT.

The J gene is TRBJ2-1, the V gene TRBV7-9; D gene uncertain. CDR1 and CDR2 (germline): SEHNR, FQNEAQ (reference sequence). The CDR3 sequence is 14 residues long. The germline V and J ends were trimmed by 3 bases and 7 bases, with 13 bases remaining between them. CDR3 region: CASSFTSTWNEQFF. The CDR3 DNA sequence: TGTGCCAGCAGCTTTACATCTACTTGGAATGAGCAGTTCTTC. The entire variable domain, with the rest obtained from reference TRBV7-9 and TRBJ2-1, is as follows: DTGVSQNPRHKITKRGQNVTFRCDPISEHNRLYWYRQTLGQGPEFLTYFQNEAQLEKSRLLSDRFSAERPKGSFSTLEIQRTEQGDSAMYLCASSFTSTWNEQFFGPGTRLTVL.

J is TRBJ2-2 and V is TRBV24-1; tentative D call: TRBD2 (5 bases). The V and J ends lost 6 bases and 2 bases respectively, with 9 bases between them. The V gene's germline CDR1 is KGHDR and CDR2 SFDVKD. This CDR3 region has 14 residues. Written as DNA, the CDR3 is TGTGCCACCAGTCGGGAAGAAAACACCGGGGAGCTGTTTTTT. This gives the protein CATSREENTGELFF.

This rearrangement joins TRBV14 to TRBJ1-4; D is ambiguous. V shed 1 base and J shed 8 bases, with 2 bases lying between them. The CDR3 extends over 11 amino acids. Germline loops: CDR1 SGHDN, CDR2 FVKESK. The CDR3: CASSQAEKLFF. The CDR3 region has the DNA TGTGCCAGCAGCCAAGCCGAAAAACTGTTTTTT.

Concerning this clone: Other DNA sequences in this specimen translate into the identical CDR3. The chain combines TRBV2 with TRBJ1-2, with D unresolved. The CDR3 runs 11 residues. Per the germline V gene, CDR1 is SNHLY and CDR2 is FYNNEI. Trimming left V 4 bases short and J 2 bases short, with 2 bases between. The CDR3 region is CASSGNYGYTF. The CDR3 DNA reads TGTGCCAGCAGTGGGAACTATGGCTACACCTTC. The full variable domain, rest sourced from reference TRBV2 and TRBJ1-2, is EPEVTQTPSHQVTQMGQEVILRCVPISNHLYFYWYRQILGQKVEFLVSFYNNEISEKSEIFDDQFSVERPDGSNFTLKIRSTKLEDSAMYFCASSGNYGYTFGSGTRLTVV.